Listed below are T cell receptor beta chains from one sample, sequenced in a study of cytomegalovirus exposure and HLA in healthy donors. Only in-frame clones appear in the TCRdb table, and some are missing; sequencing was by immunoSEQ multiplex PCR. The table includes 210,000 or so clones, just over 75% detected once. The sequenced sample consisted of PBMCs. The receptors here all came from a man between 18 and 29 years old in good health and CMV-seronegative. CDR3s leave out the opening cysteine and the closing phenylalanine or tryptophan. The D gene is left open where the match is weak.

J,D,V,CDR3
TRBJ2-3,TRBD1,TRBV29-1,SVEDTQGDTQY
TRBJ2-3,TRBD2,TRBV23-1,ASSQSGAGNTDTQY
TRBJ1-1,NA,TRBV30,AWGKTANTEAF
TRBJ2-7,NA,TRBV18,ASSPVDSHSPSQY
TRBJ1-1,TRBD1,TRBV7-9,ASSRTGGTEAF
TRBJ2-3,TRBD2,TRBV19,ASSLAGSTDTQY
TRBJ2-7,NA,TRBV28,ASRAVAIYEQY
TRBJ2-5,NA,TRBV6-5,ASSYPIETQY
TRBJ1-6,TRBD1,TRBV5-1,ASSLDQGAGSPLH
TRBJ1-6,TRBD1,TRBV30,AWSVRHRILDRGFSPLH
TRBJ2-7,TRBD1,TRBV7-3,ASSTDRVLEQY
TRBJ1-5,NA,TRBV28,ASSNPPGGNQPQH
TRBJ2-1,TRBD2,TRBV29-1,SVLGGLANEQF
TRBJ1-1,TRBD1,TRBV12-5,ASGLDRGVTEAF
TRBJ1-5,NA,TRBV7-6,ASSPHQGQPQH
TRBJ2-1,NA,TRBV2,AGLGGSTKNEQF
TRBJ2-2,TRBD2,TRBV4-1,ASSQGVGLAAGELF
TRBJ2-7,NA,TRBV30,AWSAAGTYEQY
TRBJ1-1,TRBD1,TRBV30,AWSVRQGINTEAF
TRBJ2-7,NA,TRBV2,ASSATRATYEQY
TRBJ1-3,NA,TRBV30,AWSNGDAGNTIY
TRBJ1-1,NA,TRBV2,ASSFPETAEPTAF
TRBJ1-1,TRBD1,TRBV7-8,ASSLATGGSSGGTEAF
TRBJ2-4,NA,TRBV27,ASSLSPHRGNIQY
TRBJ1-1,TRBD1,TRBV30,AWEGQENTEAF
TRBJ2-3,NA,TRBV9,ASSVELNTDTQY
TRBJ1-1,TRBD1,TRBV28,ASFRDRGGTEAF
TRBJ2-1,NA,TRBV5-4,ASSAHWASPSSYNEQF
TRBJ1-1,NA,TRBV4-1,ASSQSVNTEAF
TRBJ1-2,NA,TRBV7-9,ASSLGSSGKGYT
TRBJ1-6,TRBD1,TRBV7-9,ASSTGTAYNSPLH
TRBJ2-5,NA,TRBV7-8,ASSLLRDPGSPQY
TRBJ2-1,TRBD2,TRBV5-6,ASSWGLGGIGNEQF
TRBJ1-1,NA,TRBV6-5,ASLNGGGRDTEAF
TRBJ2-3,NA,TRBV10-1,ASSERDTWTDTQY
TRBJ2-4,TRBD1,TRBV4-1,ASSQLGGERS
TRBJ2-1,NA,TRBV6-6,ASRLTAYNEQF
TRBJ2-5,TRBD1,TRBV28,ASKGQGARTHQETQY
TRBJ1-5,NA,TRBV2,ASTGGKGNQPQH
TRBJ2-5,NA,TRBV28,ASSLTYPPTQY
TRBJ2-5,TRBD1,TRBV18,ASSPTGNPQETQY
TRBJ1-5,NA,TRBV2,ASSGWGQGQPQH
NA,NA,TRBV7-9,ASSLGFGDSYEQY
TRBJ2-1,TRBD2,TRBV19,ASSFQTSGYNEQF
TRBJ2-1,TRBD2,TRBV2,ASSRLAIYNEQF
TRBJ1-2,NA,TRBV2,ASSEVLGYGYT
TRBJ2-5,NA,TRBV5-5,ASSLAPGQETQY
TRBJ1-2,NA,TRBV2,ASSEARQLYGYT
TRBJ2-7,NA,TRBV27,ASPLILLFCEQY
TRBJ2-3,NA,TRBV30,AWSYYADTQY
TRBJ1-1,NA,TRBV5-1,ASSLSGTNTEAF
TRBJ2-5,NA,TRBV28,ASRTTGKETQY
TRBJ2-1,TRBD2,TRBV4-1,ASSPRGRGSYNEQF
TRBJ2-1,NA,TRBV30,AWYDRDEQF